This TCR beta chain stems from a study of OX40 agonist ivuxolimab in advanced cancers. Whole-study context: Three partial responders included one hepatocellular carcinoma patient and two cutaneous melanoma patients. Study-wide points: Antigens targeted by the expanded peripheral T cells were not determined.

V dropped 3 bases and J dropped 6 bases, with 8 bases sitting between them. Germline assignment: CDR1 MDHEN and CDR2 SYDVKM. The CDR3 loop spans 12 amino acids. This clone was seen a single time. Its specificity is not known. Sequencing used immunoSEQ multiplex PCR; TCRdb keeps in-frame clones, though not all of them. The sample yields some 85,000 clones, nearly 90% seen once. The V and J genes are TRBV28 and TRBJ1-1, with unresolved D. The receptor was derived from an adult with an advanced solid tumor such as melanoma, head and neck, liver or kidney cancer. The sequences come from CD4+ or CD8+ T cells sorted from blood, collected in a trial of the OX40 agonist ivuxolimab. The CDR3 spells CASSLLLAEAFF. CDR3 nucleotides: TGTGCCAGCAGTTTGTTACTCGCTGAAGCTTTCTTT.